The rows below give T cell receptor beta chains drawn from one sample of a study of cytomegalovirus exposure and HLA in healthy donors. Some clones are missing from TCRdb's copy, which holds only in-frame ones; the method was immunoSEQ multiplex PCR. The sample includes about 110,000 clones, more than 70% of them seen just once. Material for sequencing was PBMCs. The receptor source for this set is a woman aged 18 to 35 in good health and CMV-seronegative. The CDR3 runs from the conserved cysteine through the conserved F or W. The order of the fields is J gene, clone size, D gene, V gene, CDR3 DNA, CDR3 protein. D genes are given only for firm matches. Expanded clones are given a class, and other clones once, few, many or no size at all.

J gene: TRBJ2-7; clone size: -; D gene: TRBD2; V gene: TRBV9; CDR3 DNA: TGTGCCAGCAGCGTAGCCACTAGCGGGATCGACGAGCAGTACTTC; CDR3 protein: CASSVATSGIDEQYF
J gene: TRBJ2-5; clone size: -; D gene: -; V gene: TRBV28; CDR3 DNA: TGTGCCAGCAGTCAGATAGTTTTAGCAAAAGAGACCCAGTACTTC; CDR3 protein: CASSQIVLAKETQYF
J gene: TRBJ1-2; clone size: once; D gene: TRBD1; V gene: TRBV7-2; CDR3 DNA: TGTGCCAGCAGCTTCCGACAGGGTCAGGGCTACACCTTC; CDR3 protein: CASSFRQGQGYTF
J gene: TRBJ2-1; clone size: -; D gene: TRBD2; V gene: TRBV5-6; CDR3 DNA: TGTGCCAGCAGCTTGTACACTAGCGGGGGAAATGAGCAGTTCTTC; CDR3 protein: CASSLYTSGGNEQFF
J gene: TRBJ1-1; clone size: -; D gene: TRBD1; V gene: TRBV29-1; CDR3 DNA: TGCAGCTCCCGGACAGGGAGAAACACTGAAGCTTTCTTT; CDR3 protein: CSSRTGRNTEAFF
J gene: TRBJ2-7; clone size: -; D gene: -; V gene: TRBV4-3; CDR3 DNA: TGCGCCAGCAGCCAACATACAATGGCAGGGGGGTCTCACGAGCAGTACTTC; CDR3 protein: CASSQHTMAGGSHEQYF
J gene: TRBJ1-5; clone size: -; D gene: -; V gene: TRBV28; CDR3 DNA: TGTGCCAGCAGTGCCCGGGGTGGGGGCAATCAGCCCCAGCATTTT; CDR3 protein: CASSARGGGNQPQHF
J gene: TRBJ1-2; clone size: once; D gene: -; V gene: TRBV28; CDR3 DNA: TGTGCCAGCAGTCCCCCCCCGACTGCCCCGCAGGGCTACACCTTC; CDR3 protein: CASSPPPTAPQGYTF
J gene: TRBJ1-5; clone size: -; D gene: -; V gene: TRBV6-5; CDR3 DNA: TGTGCCAGCAGTCCGGTGGTTCTCGTCGGTCAGCCCCAGCATTTT; CDR3 protein: CASSPVVLVGQPQHF
J gene: TRBJ2-7; clone size: -; D gene: TRBD2; V gene: TRBV29-1; CDR3 DNA: TGCAGCGTTGGGGTAGCGGGAGGCGAGCAGTACTTC; CDR3 protein: CSVGVAGGEQYF
J gene: TRBJ2-3; clone size: once; D gene: TRBD2; V gene: TRBV2; CDR3 DNA: TGTGCCAGCAGTGATATAGCGGGAGAGGTAGCAGATACGCAGTATTTT; CDR3 protein: CASSDIAGEVADTQYF
J gene: TRBJ2-3; clone size: -; D gene: -; V gene: TRBV25-1; CDR3 DNA: TGTGCCAGCAGAGATTATCGGGGCACAGATACGCAGTATTTT; CDR3 protein: CASRDYRGTDTQYF
J gene: TRBJ2-3; clone size: -; D gene: TRBD2; V gene: TRBV19; CDR3 DNA: TGTGCCAGTAGCCCCCGAAGACTAGCGGGAGCACAAGATACGCAGTATTTT; CDR3 protein: CASSPRRLAGAQDTQYF
J gene: TRBJ2-1; clone size: -; D gene: -; V gene: TRBV5-4; CDR3 DNA: TGTGCCAGCAGCTTTGGGATCCCCACGGGGGATGAGCAGTTCTTC; CDR3 protein: CASSFGIPTGDEQFF
J gene: TRBJ2-6; clone size: -; D gene: TRBD2; V gene: TRBV14; CDR3 DNA: TGTGCCAGCAGGAGCAGACTAGCGGGGTTCTCTGGGGCCAACGTCCTGACTTTC; CDR3 protein: CASRSRLAGFSGANVLTF
J gene: TRBJ1-3; clone size: -; D gene: -; V gene: TRBV5-1; CDR3 DNA: TGCGCCAGCAGCTTGGAGGGGATCTCTGGAAACACCATATATTTT; CDR3 protein: CASSLEGISGNTIYF
J gene: TRBJ2-1; clone size: -; D gene: -; V gene: TRBV5-1; CDR3 DNA: TGCGCCAGCAGCTTGTTGAGGCCTTACAATGAGCAGTTCTTC; CDR3 protein: CASSLLRPYNEQFF
J gene: TRBJ2-2; clone size: -; D gene: TRBD2; V gene: TRBV4-3; CDR3 DNA: TGCGCCAGCAGCCGAGCGGGGACCACCGGGGAGCTGTTTTTT; CDR3 protein: CASSRAGTTGELFF
J gene: TRBJ2-7; clone size: -; D gene: TRBD1; V gene: TRBV28; CDR3 DNA: TGTGCCAGCAGTTACCGGGACAGGGATTCCTACGAGCAGTACTTC; CDR3 protein: CASSYRDRDSYEQYF
J gene: TRBJ2-2; clone size: few; D gene: -; V gene: TRBV28; CDR3 DNA: TGTGCCAGCAGCTCCCATCGGGAAGCCGGGGAGCTGTTTTTT; CDR3 protein: CASSSHREAGELFF
J gene: TRBJ2-2; clone size: -; D gene: TRBD2; V gene: TRBV18; CDR3 DNA: TGTGCCAGCTCAGCGACTAGCGGGAGTCGTGTCGGGGAGCTGTTTTTT; CDR3 protein: CASSATSGSRVGELFF
J gene: TRBJ1-5; clone size: -; D gene: TRBD1; V gene: TRBV5-5; CDR3 DNA: TGTGCCAACCCGCCCGACAGGGAAAGCAATCAGCCCCAGCATTTT; CDR3 protein: CANPPDRESNQPQHF
J gene: TRBJ2-4; clone size: -; D gene: TRBD2; V gene: TRBV7-2; CDR3 DNA: TGTGCCAGCAGCTTACGGACTAGCGACAAAAACATTCAGTACTTC; CDR3 protein: CASSLRTSDKNIQYF
J gene: TRBJ1-2; clone size: -; D gene: TRBD1; V gene: TRBV5-4; CDR3 DNA: TGTGCTAGCAGCTTGGGTGGGCAGGGGGTAGACTATGGCTACACCTTC; CDR3 protein: CASSLGGQGVDYGYTF
J gene: TRBJ2-1; clone size: -; D gene: TRBD1; V gene: TRBV7-6; CDR3 DNA: TGTGCCAGCAGCCCAGGACAGGGGAGCTCCTACAATGAGCAGTTCTTC; CDR3 protein: CASSPGQGSSYNEQFF
J gene: TRBJ2-3; clone size: -; D gene: TRBD2; V gene: TRBV7-6; CDR3 DNA: TGTGCCAGCAGAGCCGGGACTAGCGGGGGAGATACGCAGTATTTT; CDR3 protein: CASRAGTSGGDTQYF
J gene: TRBJ1-1; clone size: few; D gene: TRBD1; V gene: TRBV7-9; CDR3 DNA: TGTGCCAGCAGTCGAGATTCAGGGGGTTCTGAAGCTTTCTTT; CDR3 protein: CASSRDSGGSEAFF
J gene: TRBJ1-4; clone size: -; D gene: -; V gene: TRBV25-1; CDR3 DNA: TGTGCCAGCAGTGTCCCGGGATATACGGAAAAACTGTTTTTT; CDR3 protein: CASSVPGYTEKLFF